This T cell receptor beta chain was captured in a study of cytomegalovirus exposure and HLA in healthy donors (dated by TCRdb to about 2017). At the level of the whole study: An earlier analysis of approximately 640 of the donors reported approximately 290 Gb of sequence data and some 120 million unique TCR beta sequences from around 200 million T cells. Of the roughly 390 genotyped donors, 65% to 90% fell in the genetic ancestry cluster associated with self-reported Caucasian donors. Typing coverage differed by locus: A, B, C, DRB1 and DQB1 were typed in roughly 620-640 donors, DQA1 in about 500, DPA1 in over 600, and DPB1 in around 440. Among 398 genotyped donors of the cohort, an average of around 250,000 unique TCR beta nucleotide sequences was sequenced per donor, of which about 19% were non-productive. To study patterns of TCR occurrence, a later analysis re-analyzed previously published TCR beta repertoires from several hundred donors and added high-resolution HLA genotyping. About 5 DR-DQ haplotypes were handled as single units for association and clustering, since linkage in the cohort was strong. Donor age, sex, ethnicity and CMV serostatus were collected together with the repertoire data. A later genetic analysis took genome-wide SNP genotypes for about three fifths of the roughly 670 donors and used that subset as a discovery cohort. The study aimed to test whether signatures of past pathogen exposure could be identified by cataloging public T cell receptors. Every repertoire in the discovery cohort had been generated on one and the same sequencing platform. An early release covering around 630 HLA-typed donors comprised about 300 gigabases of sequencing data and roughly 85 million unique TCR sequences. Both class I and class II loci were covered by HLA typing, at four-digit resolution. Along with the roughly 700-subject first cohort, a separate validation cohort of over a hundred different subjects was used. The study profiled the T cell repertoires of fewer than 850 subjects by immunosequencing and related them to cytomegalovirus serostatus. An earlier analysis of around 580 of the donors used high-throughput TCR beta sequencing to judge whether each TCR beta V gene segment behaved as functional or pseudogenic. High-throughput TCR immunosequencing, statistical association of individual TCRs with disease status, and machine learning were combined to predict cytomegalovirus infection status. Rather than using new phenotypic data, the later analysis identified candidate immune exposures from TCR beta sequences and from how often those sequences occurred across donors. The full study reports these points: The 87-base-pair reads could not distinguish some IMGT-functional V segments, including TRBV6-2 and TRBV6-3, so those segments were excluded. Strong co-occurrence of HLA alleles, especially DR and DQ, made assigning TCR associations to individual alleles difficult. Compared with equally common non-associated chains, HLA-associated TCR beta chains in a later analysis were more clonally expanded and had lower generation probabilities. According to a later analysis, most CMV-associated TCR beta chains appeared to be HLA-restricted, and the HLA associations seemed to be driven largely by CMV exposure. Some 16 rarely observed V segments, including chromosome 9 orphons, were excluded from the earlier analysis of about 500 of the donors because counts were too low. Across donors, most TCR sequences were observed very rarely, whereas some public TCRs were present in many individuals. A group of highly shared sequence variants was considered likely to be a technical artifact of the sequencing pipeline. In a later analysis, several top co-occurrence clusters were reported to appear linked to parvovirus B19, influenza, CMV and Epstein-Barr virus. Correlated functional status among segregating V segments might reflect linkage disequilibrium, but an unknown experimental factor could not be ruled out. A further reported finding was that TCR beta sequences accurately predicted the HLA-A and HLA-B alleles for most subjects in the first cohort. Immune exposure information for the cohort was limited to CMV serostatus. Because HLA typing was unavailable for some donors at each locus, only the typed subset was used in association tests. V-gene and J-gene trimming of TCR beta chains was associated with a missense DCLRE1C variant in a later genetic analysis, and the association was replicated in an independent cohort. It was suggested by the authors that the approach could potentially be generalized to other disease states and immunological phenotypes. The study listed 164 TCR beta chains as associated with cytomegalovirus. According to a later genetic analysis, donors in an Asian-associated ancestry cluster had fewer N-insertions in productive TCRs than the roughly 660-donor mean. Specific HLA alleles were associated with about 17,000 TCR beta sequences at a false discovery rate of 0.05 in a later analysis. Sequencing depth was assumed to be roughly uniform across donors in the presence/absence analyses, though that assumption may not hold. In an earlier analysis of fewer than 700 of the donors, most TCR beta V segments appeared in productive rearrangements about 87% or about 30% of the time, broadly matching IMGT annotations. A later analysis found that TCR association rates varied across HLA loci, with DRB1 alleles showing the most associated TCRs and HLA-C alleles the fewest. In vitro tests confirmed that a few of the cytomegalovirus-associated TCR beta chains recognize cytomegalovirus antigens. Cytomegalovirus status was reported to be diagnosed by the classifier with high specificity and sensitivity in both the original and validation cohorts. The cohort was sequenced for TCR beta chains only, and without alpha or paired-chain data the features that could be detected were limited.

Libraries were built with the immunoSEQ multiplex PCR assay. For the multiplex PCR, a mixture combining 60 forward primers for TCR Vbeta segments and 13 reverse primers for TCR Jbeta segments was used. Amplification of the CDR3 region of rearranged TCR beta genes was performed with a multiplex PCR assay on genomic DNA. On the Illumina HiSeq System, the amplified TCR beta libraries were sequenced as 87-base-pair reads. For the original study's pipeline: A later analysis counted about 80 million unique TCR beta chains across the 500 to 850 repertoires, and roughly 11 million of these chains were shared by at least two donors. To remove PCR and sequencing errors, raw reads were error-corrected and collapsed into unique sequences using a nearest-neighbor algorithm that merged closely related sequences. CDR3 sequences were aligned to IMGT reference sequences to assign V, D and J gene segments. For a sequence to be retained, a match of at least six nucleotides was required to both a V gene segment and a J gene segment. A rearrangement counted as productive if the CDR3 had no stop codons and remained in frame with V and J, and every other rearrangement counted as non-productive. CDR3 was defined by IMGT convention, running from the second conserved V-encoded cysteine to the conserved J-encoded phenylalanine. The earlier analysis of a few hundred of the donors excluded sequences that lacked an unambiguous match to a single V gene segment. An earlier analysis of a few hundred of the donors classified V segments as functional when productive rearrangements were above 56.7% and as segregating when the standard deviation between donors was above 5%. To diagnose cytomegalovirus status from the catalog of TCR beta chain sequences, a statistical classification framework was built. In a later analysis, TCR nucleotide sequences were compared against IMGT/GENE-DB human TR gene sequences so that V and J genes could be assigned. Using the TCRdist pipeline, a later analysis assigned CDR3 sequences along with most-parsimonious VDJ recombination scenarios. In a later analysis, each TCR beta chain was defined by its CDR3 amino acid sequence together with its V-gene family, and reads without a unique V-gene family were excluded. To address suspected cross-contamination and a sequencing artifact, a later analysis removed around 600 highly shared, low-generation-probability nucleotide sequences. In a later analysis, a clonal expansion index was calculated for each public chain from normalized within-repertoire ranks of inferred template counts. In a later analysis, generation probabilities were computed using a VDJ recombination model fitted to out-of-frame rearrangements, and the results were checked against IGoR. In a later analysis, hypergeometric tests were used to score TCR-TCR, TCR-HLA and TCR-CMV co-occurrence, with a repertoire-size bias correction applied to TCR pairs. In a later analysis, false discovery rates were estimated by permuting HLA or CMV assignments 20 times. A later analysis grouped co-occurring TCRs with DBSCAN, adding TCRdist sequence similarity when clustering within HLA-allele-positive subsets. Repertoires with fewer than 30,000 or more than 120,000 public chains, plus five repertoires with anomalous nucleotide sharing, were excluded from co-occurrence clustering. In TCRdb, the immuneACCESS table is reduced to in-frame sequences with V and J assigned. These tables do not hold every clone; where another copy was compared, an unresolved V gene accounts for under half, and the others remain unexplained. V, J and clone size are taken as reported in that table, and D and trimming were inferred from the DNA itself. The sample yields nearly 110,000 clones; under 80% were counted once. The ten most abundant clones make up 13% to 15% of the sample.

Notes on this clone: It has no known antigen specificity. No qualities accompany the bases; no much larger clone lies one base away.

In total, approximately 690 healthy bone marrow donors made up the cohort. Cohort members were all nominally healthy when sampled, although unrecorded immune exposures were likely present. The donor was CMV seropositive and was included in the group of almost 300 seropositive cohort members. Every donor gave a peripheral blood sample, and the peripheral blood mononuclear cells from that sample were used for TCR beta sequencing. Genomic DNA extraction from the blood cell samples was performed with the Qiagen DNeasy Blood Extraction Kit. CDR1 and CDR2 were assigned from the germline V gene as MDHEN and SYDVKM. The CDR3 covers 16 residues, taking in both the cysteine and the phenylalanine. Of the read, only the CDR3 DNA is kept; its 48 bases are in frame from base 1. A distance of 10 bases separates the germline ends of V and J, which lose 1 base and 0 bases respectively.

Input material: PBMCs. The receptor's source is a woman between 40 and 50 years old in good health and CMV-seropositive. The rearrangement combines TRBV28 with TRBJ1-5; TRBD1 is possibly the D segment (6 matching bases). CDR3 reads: CASSLSQGRSNQPQHF. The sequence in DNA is TGTGCCAGCAGTTTATCTCAGGGGCGTAGCAATCAGCCCCAGCATTTT. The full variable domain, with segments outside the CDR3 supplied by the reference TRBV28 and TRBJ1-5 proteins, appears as DVKVTQSSRYLVKRTGEKVFLECVQDMDHENMFWYRQDPGLGLRLIYFSYDVKMKEKGDIPEGYSVSREKKERFSLILESASTNQTSMYLCASSLSQGRSNQPQHFGDGTRLSIL.